This T cell receptor beta chain was identified during a study of cytomegalovirus exposure and HLA in healthy donors. Whole-study results and caveats: Another analysis was done later, and it associated around 15,000 TCR beta sequences with HLA alleles at 0.05 false discovery rate. DRB1 had the most TCR associations and HLA-C the fewest, a later analysis found, with rates varying by HLA locus.

The PCR had 60 Vbeta and 13 Jbeta primers. The method was immunoSEQ multiplex PCR; TCRdb's version includes in-frame clones alone and lacks a portion of them. The table shows 110,000 or so clones, with about 61% occurring only once. With regard to this clone: Its target is unknown.

The sequence was obtained from a man aged 18 to 35 in good health and CMV-seropositive. Sequenced sample: PBMCs.

Written as DNA, the CDR3 is TGTGCCAGCAGCCTAAGGGGGGTGAGCGGGGGGGCCTACAATGAGCAGTTCTTC. This codes for CASSLRGVSGGAYNEQFF. The V call is TRBV11-2, the J call TRBJ2-1; the match to TRBD2 covers 10 bases. The CDR3 is 18 amino acids. V shed 5 bases, J shed 2 bases, and the junction held 12 bases outside the gene matches. Germline V lookup: CDR1 SGHAT, CDR2 FQNNGV.